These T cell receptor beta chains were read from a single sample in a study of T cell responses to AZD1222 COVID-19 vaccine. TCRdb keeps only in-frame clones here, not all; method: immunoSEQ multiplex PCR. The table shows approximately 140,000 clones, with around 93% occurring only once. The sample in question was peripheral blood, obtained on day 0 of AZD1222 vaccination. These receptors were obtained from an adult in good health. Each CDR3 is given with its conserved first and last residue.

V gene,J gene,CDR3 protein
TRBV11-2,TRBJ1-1,CASSLERWTEAFF
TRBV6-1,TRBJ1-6,CASSDYPSPLHF
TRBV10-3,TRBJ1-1,CAISPSEGHNTEAFF
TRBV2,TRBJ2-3,CASTQGGDTQYF
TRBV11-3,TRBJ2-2,CASSFLSGGFRELFF
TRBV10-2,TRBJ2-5,CASGGQVTGQETQYF
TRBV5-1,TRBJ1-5,CASSPGTNNQPQHF
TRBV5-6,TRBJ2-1,CASRTGLAEYNEQFF
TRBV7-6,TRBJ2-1,CASSLAESSYNEQFF
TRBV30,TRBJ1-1,CAWIVGTEAFF
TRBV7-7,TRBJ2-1,CASSPKSGRAGNEQFF
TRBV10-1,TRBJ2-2,CASSAVRTGGETGELFF
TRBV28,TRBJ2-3,CASSPGRPSTDTQYF
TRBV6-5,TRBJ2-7,CASSYSTTGYEQYF
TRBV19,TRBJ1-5,CASSILPEGNQPQHF
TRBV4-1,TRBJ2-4,CASSQEWGTENIQYF
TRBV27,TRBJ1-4,CASSLRQGRISLEKLFF
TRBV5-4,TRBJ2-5,CASRSGDRGLGETQYF
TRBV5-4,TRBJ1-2,CASSLDKFYGYTF
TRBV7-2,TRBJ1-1,CASSLAGGLPGTEAFF
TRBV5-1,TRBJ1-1,CASSLAGFEAFF
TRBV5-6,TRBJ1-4,CASSLGSAATNEKLFF